Each of the 20 T cell receptor beta chains below was sequenced from the same sample in a study of radiotherapy plus CTLA-4 blockade in lung cancer. Generated by immunoSEQ multiplex PCR, the TCRdb table keeps only in-frame clones and is missing some. In the table there are about 93,000 clones, approximately 86% of which are singletons. The sample consisted of peripheral blood, taken from a patient treated with radiotherapy plus ipilimumab. These receptors originate from a human donor with non-small cell lung cancer that progressed on radiotherapy plus ipilimumab.

V gene TRBV30 combines with J gene TRBJ2-2, with unresolved D. This CDR3 has 15 amino acids. V dropped 0 bases and J dropped 0 bases, with 8 bases sitting between them. From germline, CDR1 is GTSNPN and CDR2 SVGIG (reference sequence). Here the CDR3 reads CAWSVGITNTGELFF. Here the CDR3 DNA reads TGTGCCTGGAGTGTAGGGATAACGAACACCGGGGAGCTGTTTTTT.

On this clone itself: The germline gene is not matched at one end of the junction; a read error may be the cause. The V and J genes are TRBV7-7 and TRBJ2-5; D is unresolved. There are 15 residues in the CDR3. Germline lookup yields CDR1 SSHAT and CDR2 FNYEAQ (reference sequence). As DNA, the CDR3 is TGTGCTAGCAGCCCAGGCCGCGGTGTGCAAGAGACCCAGTACTTC. Its protein is CASSPGRGVQETQYF.

This rearrangement joins TRBV10-2 to TRBJ2-7, with 8 bases aligning to TRBD1. J lost 6 bases, V lost 5 bases, and 3 bases had no gene match. Germline values: CDR1 WSHSY, CDR2 SAAADI. This CDR3 comprises 12 residues. The CDR3 region has the DNA TGCGCCAGCAGTCCGACAGGGGTCGAGCAGTACTTC. As protein: CASSPTGVEQYF.

The rearrangement joins TRBV11-2 to TRBJ1-1; D remains ambiguous. The CDR3 is made up of 11 amino acids. CDR1 is SGHAT, CDR2 FQNNGV, per germline. Trimming removed 7 bases from V and 8 bases from J, with 11 bases in between. CDR3 nucleotides: TGTGCCAGCACCCCGGGGAGGGAAGCTTTCTTT. Translating it yields CASTPGREAFF.

The V gene is TRBV19, the J gene TRBJ2-3, with 7 bases lining up with TRBD2. The germline V gene has CDR1 LNHDA and CDR2 SQIVND (reference sequence). The CDR3 totals 16 residues. V shed 3 bases and J 2 bases; nucleotides not matched to a gene: 8. CDR3 DNA sequence: TGTGCCAGTAGTATTGGGGTTAGCGGGCTCACAGATACGCAGTATTTT. Protein product: CASSIGVSGLTDTQYF.

The CDR3 DNA follows: TGTGCCAGCAGTTACTCGGGACAAACCGAAGAGACCCAGTACTTC. Amino acid sequence: CASSYSGQTEETQYF. The chain couples TRBV6-5 to TRBJ2-5; tentative D call: TRBD1 (6 bases). The CDR3 contains 15 residues. Germline assignment: CDR1 MNHEY and CDR2 SVGAGI. V lost 0 bases and J 3 bases, leaving 11 bases between the germline ends.

This chain uses TRBV30 with TRBJ2-3, with 7 bases that match TRBD1. CDR3 length: 14 amino acids. V gave up 4 bases and J gave up 1 base; unmatched junction bases: 5. Germline values: CDR1 GTSNPN, CDR2 SVGIG (reference sequence). CDR3: CAWTLGQGTDTQYF. Written as DNA, the CDR3 is TGTGCCTGGACCCTCGGACAGGGCACAGATACGCAGTATTTT. Complete variable domain (other parts from reference TRBV30 and TRBJ2-3): SQTIHQWPATLVQPVGSPLSLECTVEGTSNPNLYWYRQAAGRGLQLLFYSVGIGQISSEVPQNLSASRPQDRQFILSSKKLLLSDSGFYLCAWTLGQGTDTQYFGPGTRLTVL.

V and J are TRBV12-1 and TRBJ2-1. TRBV12-1 is classified as a pseudogene. CDR3 size: 14 residues. CDR3 bases: TGTGCCAGCAGCCGCCGGCACAAATTCAATGAGCAGTTCTTC. Amino acids: CASSRRHKFNEQFF.

The chain recombines TRBV5-6 with TRBJ2-5; 8 nucleotides agree with TRBD2. CDR3 length: 16 amino acids. Germline V gene lookup returns CDR1 SGHDT and CDR2 YYEEEE. V trimming: 0 bases; J trimming: 3 bases; junction bases outside the gene matches: 7. CDR3: CASSLGFSGKKETQYF. CDR3 DNA sequence: TGTGCCAGCAGCTTGGGGTTTAGCGGGAAGAAAGAGACCCAGTACTTC.

V is TRBV5-1 and J is TRBJ2-5, with TRBD2 matching 12 bases. CDR3 length: 18 residues. Germline CDR1 is SGHRS and CDR2 is YFSETQ. J gave up 4 bases and V 4 bases, and 14 bases lay outside the gene matches. CDR3 sequence: CASSPGRLAGGRGETQYF. Written as DNA, the CDR3 is TGCGCCAGCAGCCCCGGACGTCTAGCGGGAGGGAGAGGAGAGACCCAGTACTTC.

The chain employs TRBV5-5 and TRBJ1-4; no clear D gene. V was trimmed by 0 bases and J by 7 bases, leaving 13 bases between them. The CDR3 is 15 residues long. Germline loops: CDR1 SGHKS, CDR2 YYEKEE (reference sequence). The CDR3 is CASSLALRTFEKLFF. Written as DNA, the CDR3 is TGTGCCAGCAGCTTGGCGCTGAGAACGTTTGAAAAACTGTTTTTT.

This chain uses TRBV10-3 with TRBJ1-1; unclear D gene. Trimming shortened V by 2 bases and J by 1 base, and 5 bases separated the two germline ends. The CDR3 extends over 13 amino acids. The germline CDR1 and CDR2 sequences are ENHRY and SYGVKD. The chain's CDR3 is CAISETQNTEAFF. CDR3 sequence (DNA): TGTGCCATCAGTGAGACCCAGAACACTGAAGCTTTCTTT.

V usage is TRBV2 and J usage is TRBJ1-5; D remains ambiguous. Germline V gene sequence: CDR1 SNHLY, CDR2 FYNNEI. This CDR3 region has 13 residues. V lost 3 bases and J lost 7, with 10 bases in between. In DNA, the CDR3 is TGTGCCAGCAGTGAGGAAGGGATCCAGCCCCAGCATTTT. Residues: CASSEEGIQPQHF. Complete variable domain (other parts from reference TRBV2 and TRBJ1-5): EPEVTQTPSHQVTQMGQEVILRCVPISNHLYFYWYRQILGQKVEFLVSFYNNEISEKSEIFDDQFSVERPDGSNFTLKIRSTKLEDSAMYFCASSEEGIQPQHFGDGTRLSIL.

The chain couples TRBV19 to TRBJ2-7; 7 nucleotides agree with TRBD2. The ends lost 7 bases at V and 3 bases at J; junction bases unmatched: 9. Germline CDR1 LNHDA, CDR2 SQIVND (reference sequence). CDR3 length equals 14 residues. The CDR3 DNA reads TGTGCCAGTACCCCTAGCGGTTCCAGCTACGAGCAGTACTTC. Its protein is CASTPSGSSYEQYF.

The rearrangement joins TRBV10-3 to TRBJ1-1; 12 positions match TRBD1. After removal of 2 bases from V and 2 bases from J, the junction contained 12 bases not matched to a gene. CDR3 length: 19 amino acids. In germline, CDR1 is ENHRY, CDR2 SYGVKD. CDR3 bases: TGTGCCATCAGTGAGCCCACCGGGACAGGGGGCTCGGGTAACACTGAAGCTTTCTTT. Its protein product is CAISEPTGTGGSGNTEAFF.

The gene calls are TRBV11-2 and TRBJ2-4; tentative D call: TRBD2 (6 bases). There are 15 residues in the CDR3. Germline CDR1 is SGHAT and CDR2 is FQNNGV. The V end lost 0 bases, the J end lost 6 bases, and 12 bases lay between the germline ends. The CDR3 coding sequence is TGTGCCAGCAGCTTAGACGGGAGTGGGAGAAACATTCAGTACTTC. This sequence encodes CASSLDGSGRNIQYF.

The chain employs TRBV19 and TRBJ2-1; no clear D. Trimming removed 2 bases at V and 4 bases at J, with 6 bases between. CDR1 and CDR2 (germline): LNHDA, SQIVND (reference sequence). There are 13 residues in the CDR3. The CDR3 spells CASSIPIYNEQFF. In DNA, the CDR3 is TGTGCCAGTAGTATACCGATATACAATGAGCAGTTCTTC. Full variable domain (outside the CDR3, taken from reference TRBV19 and TRBJ2-1): DGGITQSPKYLFRKEGQNVTLSCEQNLNHDAMYWYRQDPGQGLRLIYYSQIVNDFQKGDIAEGYSVSREKKESFPLTVTSAQKNPTAFYLCASSIPIYNEQFFGPGTRLTVL.

The chain employs TRBV21-1 and TRBJ1-2. TRBV21-1 is designated a pseudogene. The CDR3 spans 13 residues. As DNA, the CDR3 is TGTGCCAGCACTGGAGGGGCTAACTATGGCTACACCTTC. Translation gives CASTGGANYGYTF.

J is TRBJ2-1 and V is TRBV2; the D gene is possibly TRBD1 (5 bases). The CDR3 is 13 amino acids. Germline V gene sequence: CDR1 SNHLY, CDR2 FYNNEI. Trimming removed 6 bases from V and 7 bases from J, with 13 bases in between. CDR3 residues: CASSINRWNEQFF. The CDR3 DNA reads as TGTGCCAGCAGCATTAACAGGTGGAATGAGCAGTTCTTC. The whole variable domain, filled in from reference TRBV2 and TRBJ2-1, reads EPEVTQTPSHQVTQMGQEVILRCVPISNHLYFYWYRQILGQKVEFLVSFYNNEISEKSEIFDDQFSVERPDGSNFTLKIRSTKLEDSAMYFCASSINRWNEQFFGPGTRLTVL.

The chain recombines TRBV7-3 with TRBJ2-1; the match to TRBD2 covers 7 bases. Per germline, CDR1 SGHTA and CDR2 FQGTGA. The trim removed 1 base at V and 5 bases at J, leaving 5 bases unmatched. This CDR3 contains 15 residues. CDR3 sequence reads: CASSLNPSGNNEQFF. The CDR3 DNA reads TGTGCCAGCAGCTTAAACCCTAGCGGAAACAATGAGCAGTTCTTC.